This TCR beta chain was captured by sequencing in a study of T cell repertoires in cytomegalovirus infection. Study background: Peptides in the study included HLA-C-restricted and HLA-B-restricted CMV epitopes.

Note on this clonotype: Its cognate antigen is unknown.

TCRdb reprocessed the reads via MiXCR and lists one record per CDR3 protein. The sample lists approximately 730,000 distinct CDR3 sequences; just under 30% were seen once. V was cut by 1 base and J by 6 bases, with 16 bases left in between. Germline lookup yields CDR1 SEHNR and CDR2 FQNEAQ (reference sequence). The CDR3 is made up of 16 amino acids. The origin of this receptor is a human donor in good health (CMV status not recorded). Some clones in this sample may be carry-over from other donors' samples. The sequences come from cultured CD8+ T cells from PBMCs, collected from culture after CMV antigen stimulation. The rearrangement uses TRBV7-9 and TRBJ2-1; possibly TRBD1 for D (6 bases). The CDR3: CASSLVQGSKCNEQFF. The CDR3 nucleotides are TGTGCCAGCAGCTTAGTCCAGGGGAGTAAATGCAATGAGCAGTTCTTC.